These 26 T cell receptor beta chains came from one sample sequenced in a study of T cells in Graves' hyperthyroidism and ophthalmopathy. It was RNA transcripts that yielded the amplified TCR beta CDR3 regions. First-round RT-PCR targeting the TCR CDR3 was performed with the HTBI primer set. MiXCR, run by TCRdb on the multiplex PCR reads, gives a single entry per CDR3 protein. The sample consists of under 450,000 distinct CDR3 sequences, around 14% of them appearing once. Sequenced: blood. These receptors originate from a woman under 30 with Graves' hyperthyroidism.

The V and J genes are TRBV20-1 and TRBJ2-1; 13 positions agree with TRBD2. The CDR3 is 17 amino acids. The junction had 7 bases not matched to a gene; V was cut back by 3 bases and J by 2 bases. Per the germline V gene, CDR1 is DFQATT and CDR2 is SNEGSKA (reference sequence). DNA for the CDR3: TGCAGTGCTAGCTTCGGACTAGCGGGAGAAACCTACAATGAGCAGTTCTTC. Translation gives CSASFGLAGETYNEQFF.

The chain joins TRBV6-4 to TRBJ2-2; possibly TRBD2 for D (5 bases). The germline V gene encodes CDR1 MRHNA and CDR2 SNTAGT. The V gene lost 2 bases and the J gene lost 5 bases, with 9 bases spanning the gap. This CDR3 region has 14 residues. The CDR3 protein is CASSDGGTTGELFF. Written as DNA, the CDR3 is TGTGCCAGCAGTGACGGAGGAACGACCGGGGAGCTGTTTTTT.

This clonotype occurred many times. The CDR3 bases are TGCAGTGCTGGCTATTCCCCCCCCTACGAGCAGTACTTC. It translates to CSAGYSPPYEQYF. The V gene is TRBV20-1, the J gene TRBJ2-7, with D unresolved. Germline V gives CDR1 DFQATT, CDR2 SNEGSKA (reference sequence). Trimming cost V 5 bases and J 2 bases, with 13 bases left between them. This CDR3 comprises 13 residues.

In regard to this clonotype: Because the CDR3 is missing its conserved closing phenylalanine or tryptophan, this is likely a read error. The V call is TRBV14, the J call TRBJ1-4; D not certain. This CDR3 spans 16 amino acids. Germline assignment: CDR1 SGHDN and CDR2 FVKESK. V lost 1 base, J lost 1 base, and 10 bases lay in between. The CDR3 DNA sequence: TGTGCCAGCAGCCAAGCGGGTTGGAGAACTAATGAAAAACTGTTTTCT. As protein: CASSQAGWRTNEKLFS.

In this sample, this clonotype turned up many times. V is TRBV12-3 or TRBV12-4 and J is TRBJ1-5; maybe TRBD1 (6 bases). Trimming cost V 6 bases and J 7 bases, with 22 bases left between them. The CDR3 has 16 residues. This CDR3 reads CASSLGGRGAKQPQHF. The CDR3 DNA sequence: TGTGCCAGCAGCCTGGGAGGGAGGGGGGCGAAACAGCCCCAGCATTTT.

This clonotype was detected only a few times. CDR3 region: CASSFPGSGYTF. CDR3 DNA: TGTGCCAGCAGTTTTCCAGGGTCCGGCTACACCTTC. V and J are TRBV12-3 or TRBV12-4 and TRBJ1-2; weak D call: TRBD1 (5 bases). This CDR3 is 12 amino acids long. Trimming removed 3 bases at V and 8 bases at J, with 10 bases between.

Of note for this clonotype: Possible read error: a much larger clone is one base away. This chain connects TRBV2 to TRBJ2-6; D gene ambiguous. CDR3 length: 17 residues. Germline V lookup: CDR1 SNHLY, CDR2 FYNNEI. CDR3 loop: CVSSAESVFPGANVLTF. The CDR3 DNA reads TGTGTCAGCAGTGCGGAGTCTGTTTTTCCTGGGGCCAACGTCCTGACTTTC.

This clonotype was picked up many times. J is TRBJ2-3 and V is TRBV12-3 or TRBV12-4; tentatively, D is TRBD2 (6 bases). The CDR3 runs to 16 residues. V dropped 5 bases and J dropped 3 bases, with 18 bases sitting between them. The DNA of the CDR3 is TGTGCCAGCAGTCCCCCGGGACTCAAGCGGACAGATACGCAGTATTTT. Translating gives CASSPPGLKRTDTQYF.

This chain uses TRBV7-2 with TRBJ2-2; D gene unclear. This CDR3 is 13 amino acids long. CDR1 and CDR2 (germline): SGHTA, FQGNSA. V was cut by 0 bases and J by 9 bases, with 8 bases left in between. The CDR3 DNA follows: TGTGCCAGCAGCTTAGCGTCTATCCGGGAGCTGTTTTTT. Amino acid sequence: CASSLASIRELFF.

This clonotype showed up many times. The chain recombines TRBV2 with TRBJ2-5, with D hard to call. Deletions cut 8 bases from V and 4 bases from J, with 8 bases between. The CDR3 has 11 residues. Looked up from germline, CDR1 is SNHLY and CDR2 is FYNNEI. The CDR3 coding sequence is TGTGCCAGCGATTCAACAGAGACCCAGTACTTC. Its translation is CASDSTETQYF.

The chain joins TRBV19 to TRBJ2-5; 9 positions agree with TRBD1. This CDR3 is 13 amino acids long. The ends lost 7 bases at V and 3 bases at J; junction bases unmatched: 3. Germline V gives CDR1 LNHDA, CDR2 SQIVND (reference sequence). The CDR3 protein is CASKRTGEETQYF. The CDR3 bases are TGTGCCAGTAAGCGGACAGGGGAAGAGACCCAGTACTTC.

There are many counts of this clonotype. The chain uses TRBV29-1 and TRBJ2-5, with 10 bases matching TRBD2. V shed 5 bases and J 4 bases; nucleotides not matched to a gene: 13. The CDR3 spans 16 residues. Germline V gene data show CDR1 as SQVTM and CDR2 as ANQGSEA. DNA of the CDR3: TGCAGCGTTCAACCTAGCGGGAGTAGTCTTGGAGAGACCCAGTACTTC. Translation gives CSVQPSGSSLGETQYF. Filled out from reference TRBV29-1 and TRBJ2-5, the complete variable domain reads SAVISQKPSRDICQRGTSLTIQCQVDSQVTMMFWYRQQPGQSLTLIATANQGSEATYESGFVIDKFPISRPNLTFSTLTVSNMSPEDSSIYLCSVQPSGSSLGETQYFGPGTRLLVL.

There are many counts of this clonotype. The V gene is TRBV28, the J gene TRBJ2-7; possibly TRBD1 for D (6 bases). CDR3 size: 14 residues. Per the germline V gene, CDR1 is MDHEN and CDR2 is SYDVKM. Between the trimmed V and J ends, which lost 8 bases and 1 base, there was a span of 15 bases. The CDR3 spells CASEKEDRSYEQYF. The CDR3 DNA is TGTGCCAGCGAAAAAGAGGACAGATCCTACGAGCAGTACTTC.

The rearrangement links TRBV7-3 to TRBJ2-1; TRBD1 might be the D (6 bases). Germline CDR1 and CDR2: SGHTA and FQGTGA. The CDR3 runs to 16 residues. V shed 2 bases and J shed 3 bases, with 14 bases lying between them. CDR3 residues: CASSLPPRDIYNEQFF. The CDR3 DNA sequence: TGTGCCAGCAGCTTACCCCCCCGGGACATCTACAATGAGCAGTTCTTC.

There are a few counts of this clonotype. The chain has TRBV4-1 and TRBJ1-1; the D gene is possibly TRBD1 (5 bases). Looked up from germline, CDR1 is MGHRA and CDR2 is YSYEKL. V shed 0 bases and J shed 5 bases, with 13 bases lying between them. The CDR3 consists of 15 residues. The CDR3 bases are TGCGCCAGCAGCCAAGATCCGGGGCCGGGAACTGAAGCTTTCTTT. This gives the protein CASSQDPGPGTEAFF.

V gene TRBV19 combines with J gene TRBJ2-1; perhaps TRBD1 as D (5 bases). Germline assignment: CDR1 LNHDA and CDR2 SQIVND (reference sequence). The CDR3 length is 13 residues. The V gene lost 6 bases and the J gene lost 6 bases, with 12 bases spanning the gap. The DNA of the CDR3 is TGTGCCAGTAGGTTTGTAGGGGTCAATGAGCAGTTCTTC. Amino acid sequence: CASRFVGVNEQFF.

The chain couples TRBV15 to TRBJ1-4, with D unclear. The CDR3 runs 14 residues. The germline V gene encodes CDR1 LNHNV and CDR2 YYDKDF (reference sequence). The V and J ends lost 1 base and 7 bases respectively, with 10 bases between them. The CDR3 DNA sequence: TGTGCCACCAGCAGAGTTCAGAAGAGTGAAAAACTGTTTTTT. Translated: CATSRVQKSEKLFF. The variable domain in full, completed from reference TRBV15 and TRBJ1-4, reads DAMVIQNPRYQVTQFGKPVTLSCSQTLNHNVMYWYQQKSSQAPKLLFHYYDKDFNNEADTPDNFQSRRPNTSFCFLDIRSPGLGDTAMYLCATSRVQKSEKLFFGSGTQLSVL.

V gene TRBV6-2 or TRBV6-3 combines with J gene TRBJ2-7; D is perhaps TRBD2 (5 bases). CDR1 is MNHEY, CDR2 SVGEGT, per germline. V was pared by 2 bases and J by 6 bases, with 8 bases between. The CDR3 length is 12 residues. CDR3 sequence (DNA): TGTGCCAGCAGTTACGAGGGATCCGAGCAGTACTTC. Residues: CASSYEGSEQYF.

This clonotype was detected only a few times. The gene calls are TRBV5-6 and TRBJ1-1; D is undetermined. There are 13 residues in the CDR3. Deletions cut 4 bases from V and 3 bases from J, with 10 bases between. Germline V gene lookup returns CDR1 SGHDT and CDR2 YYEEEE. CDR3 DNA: TGTGCCAGCAGCGTTCCGGCGGACACTGAAGCTTTCTTT. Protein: CASSVPADTEAFF.

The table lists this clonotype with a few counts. This CDR3 is CASSLGPSGMYNEQFF. The CDR3, as DNA: TGCGCCAGCAGCTTGGGACCTAGCGGGATGTACAATGAGCAGTTCTTC. The V call is TRBV5-1, the J call TRBJ2-1; 9 nucleotides agree with TRBD2. Germline CDR1 SGHRS, CDR2 YFSETQ. Trimming removed 0 bases from V and 4 bases from J; junction bases left unmatched: 5. This CDR3 contains 16 residues. Full variable domain (remainder filled in from reference TRBV5-1 and TRBJ2-1): KAGVTQTPRYLIKTRGQQVTLSCSPISGHRSVSWYQQTPGQGLQFLFEYFSETQRNKGNFPGRFSGRQFSNSRSEMNVSTLELGDSALYLCASSLGPSGMYNEQFFGPGTRLTVL.

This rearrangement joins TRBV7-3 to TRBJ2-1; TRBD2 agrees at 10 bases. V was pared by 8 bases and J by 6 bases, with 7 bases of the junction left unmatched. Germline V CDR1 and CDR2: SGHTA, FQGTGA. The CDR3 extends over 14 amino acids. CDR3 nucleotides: TGTGCCAGCCGCTCTAGCGGGGGTCCCAATGAGCAGTTCTTC. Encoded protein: CASRSSGGPNEQFF.

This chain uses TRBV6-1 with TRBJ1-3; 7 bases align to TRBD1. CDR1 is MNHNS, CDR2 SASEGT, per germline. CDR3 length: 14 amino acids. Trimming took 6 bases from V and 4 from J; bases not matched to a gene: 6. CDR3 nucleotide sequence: TGTGCCAGCAGCGACAGGGCTCACGGAAACACCATATATTTT. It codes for CASSDRAHGNTIYF.

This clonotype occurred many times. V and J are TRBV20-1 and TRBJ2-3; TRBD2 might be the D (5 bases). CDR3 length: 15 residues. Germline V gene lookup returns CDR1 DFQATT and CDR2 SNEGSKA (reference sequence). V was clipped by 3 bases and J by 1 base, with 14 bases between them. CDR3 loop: CSASPPQRRTDTQYF. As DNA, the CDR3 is TGCAGTGCTAGTCCCCCCCAGCGGCGCACAGATACGCAGTATTTT.

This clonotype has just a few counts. In DNA form, the CDR3 reads TGTGCCAGCAGCTTAGAGGTAGCGGGGGACAATGAGCAGTTCTTC. This gives the protein CASSLEVAGDNEQFF. The chain uses TRBV7-9 and TRBJ2-1; TRBD2 aligns across 9 bases. Unmatched junction bases numbered 3, after V lost 1 base and J lost 5 bases. The CDR3 length is 15 residues. Looked up from germline, CDR1 is SEHNR and CDR2 is FQNEAQ (reference sequence).

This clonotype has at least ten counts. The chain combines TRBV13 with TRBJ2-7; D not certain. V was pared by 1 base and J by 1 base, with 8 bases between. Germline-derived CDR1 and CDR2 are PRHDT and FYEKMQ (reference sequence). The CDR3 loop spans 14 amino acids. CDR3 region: CASSLDQSSYEQYF. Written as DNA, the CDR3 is TGTGCCAGCAGCTTAGATCAGTCGTCCTACGAGCAGTACTTC.

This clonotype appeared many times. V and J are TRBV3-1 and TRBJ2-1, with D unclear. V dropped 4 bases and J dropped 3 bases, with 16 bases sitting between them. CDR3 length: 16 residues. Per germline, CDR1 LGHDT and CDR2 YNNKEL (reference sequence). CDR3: CASSPVGSSNYNEQFF. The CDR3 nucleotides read TGTGCCAGCAGCCCCGTTGGGTCATCCAACTACAATGAGCAGTTCTTC.